This TCR beta chain was observed in a study of identical twins. General study findings and limits: Models underpredicted monozygotic twin sharing of out-of-frame TCR alpha.

TCRdb reprocessed the 5' RACE reads with MiXCR, giving one entry per CDR3 protein. The table records 690,000 or so distinct CDR3 sequences, 8.6% of them present only once. This clonotype has only a few counts. Its specificity is unknown. Trimming took 5 bases from V and 5 from J, leaving 12 bases between them. Per germline, CDR1 MNHEY and CDR2 SMNVEV (reference sequence). The CDR3 runs 14 residues. These data also featured in a second study, about yellow fever vaccine responses in identical twins.

V usage is TRBV27 and J usage is TRBJ2-2; D uncertain. Material: PBMCs. This receptor was obtained from a woman under 30 in good health. The CDR3 region is CASSTYGQTGELFF. The CDR3 DNA reads TGTGCCAGCAGTACCTATGGGCAGACCGGGGAGCTGTTTTTT.